This TCR beta chain was recovered during a study of blood T cells in healthy people across ages. Sample-barcoded 5' priming and a J-beta primer mix drove a second PCR of about 6 to 12 cycles. TCRdb reanalysed the 5' RACE reads using MiXCR and keeps one entry per CDR3 protein. The profile shows 720,000 or so distinct CDR3 sequences, 40% to 45% of them singletons. Germline CDR1 is DFQATT and CDR2 is SNEGSKA (reference sequence). The CDR3 runs 11 residues. V gave up 1 base and J gave up 10 bases, with 8 bases separating them. The sequenced sample was blood. The receptor was isolated from an older man in good health. This chain joins TRBV20-1 and TRBJ2-1; the D is unclear. The CDR3 is CSARVLREQFF. The CDR3 DNA is TGCAGTGCTAGAGTCCTTCGAGAGCAGTTCTTC.